This T cell receptor beta chain is from a study of PD-1 blockade in classical Hodgkin lymphoma. Study-level findings and limits: Reports indicated that newly diagnosed patients had lower baseline TCR diversity than healthy donors did.

Time point indicated: cycle 4 day 1 (C4D1), after 5 to 7 weeks of nivolumab. Brentuximab vedotin exposure varied among the patients, all of whom had relapsed after autologous stem cell transplantation. Notes on this clone: The antigen remains undetermined.

Germline lookup yields CDR1 SGHVS and CDR2 FQNEAQ. The CDR3 has 14 amino acids. The ends were cut back, 1 base at V and 1 base at J, with 8 bases in the middle. Some clones are missing from TCRdb's copy, which holds only in-frame ones; the method was immunoSEQ multiplex PCR. The table shows about 93,000 clones, with more than 70% occurring only once. This TCR came from a human donor with classical Hodgkin lymphoma. This sequence joins TRBV7-8 and TRBJ2-7; TRBD1 or TRBD2 may be the D gene (5 bases each). The sequences come from peripheral blood mononuclear cells (PBMCs), collected before the fourth cycle of nivolumab. CDR3 sequence (DNA): TGTGCCAGCAGCTTAGTTGAGGGGTCCTACGAGCAGTACTTC. Its protein product is CASSLVEGSYEQYF.